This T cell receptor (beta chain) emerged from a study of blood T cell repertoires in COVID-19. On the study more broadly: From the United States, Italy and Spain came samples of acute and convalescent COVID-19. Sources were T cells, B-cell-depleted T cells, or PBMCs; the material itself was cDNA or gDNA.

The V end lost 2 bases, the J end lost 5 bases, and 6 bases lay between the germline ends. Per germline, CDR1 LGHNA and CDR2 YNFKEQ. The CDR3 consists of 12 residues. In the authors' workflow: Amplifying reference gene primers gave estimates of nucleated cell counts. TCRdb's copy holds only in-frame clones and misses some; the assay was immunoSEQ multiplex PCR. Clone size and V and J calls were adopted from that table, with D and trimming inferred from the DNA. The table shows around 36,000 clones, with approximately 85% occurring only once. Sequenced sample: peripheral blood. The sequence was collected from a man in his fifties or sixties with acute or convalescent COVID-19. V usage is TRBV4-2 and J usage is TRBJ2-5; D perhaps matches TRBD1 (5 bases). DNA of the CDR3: TGTGCCAGCAGCCAAAACAGGGAGACCCAGTACTTC. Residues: CASSQNRETQYF.